A selection of T cell receptor beta chains follows, all from one sample in a study of STAT5B mutations in CD4+ large granular lymphocyte leukemia. Generated by immunoSEQ multiplex PCR, the TCRdb table keeps only in-frame clones and is missing some. The sample has under 50,000 clones; roughly 84% are singletons. Sequenced: CD4+ T cells from blood buffy coats. The receptors here all came from a human donor in good health. Both conserved end residues are part of each CDR3. Each record gives: CDR3 protein, CDR3 DNA, J gene, D gene, clone size, V gene. A D gene is named only where the DNA matches it firmly. Size tells how often a clone was seen (once, few, many) or the class of an expanded clone, and some rows leave it out.

CASSTTVVGTEAFF	TGTGCCAGCAGCACGACAGTGGTAGGCACTGAAGCTTTCTTT	TRBJ1-1	-	-	TRBV6-4
CASSQGGKAFF	TGTGCCAGCAGCCAAGGGGGTAAAGCTTTCTTT	TRBJ1-1	-	-	TRBV4-2
CASSLAGGGYEQYF	TGTGCCAGCAGCTTAGCGGGCGGGGGCTACGAGCAGTACTTC	TRBJ2-7	TRBD2	-	TRBV7-9
CASSVAGGDGYTF	TGTGCCAGCAGCGTAGCAGGTGGAGATGGCTACACCTTC	TRBJ1-2	-	-	TRBV9
CASSLEAASTGELFF	TGCGCCAGCAGCTTGGAAGCGGCTAGCACCGGGGAGCTGTTTTTT	TRBJ2-2	-	-	TRBV5-1
CASRNRGGNTIYF	TGTGCCAGCAGAAACAGGGGTGGAAACACCATATATTTT	TRBJ1-3	TRBD1	-	TRBV6-5
CASTRDTEPRGAFF	TGTGCCAGCACTCGGGACACCGAACCCCGAGGAGCTTTCTTT	TRBJ1-1	-	-	TRBV2
CASRLIDYSYEQYF	TGTGCCAGCAGGCTCATCGACTACTCCTACGAGCAGTACTTC	TRBJ2-7	-	-	TRBV11-2
CASSDRPDNQPQHF	TGTGCCAGCAGTGACCGACCCGACAATCAGCCCCAGCATTTT	TRBJ1-5	-	-	TRBV2
CASSPILTPGASHEQYF	TGTGCCAGCAGCCCTATTTTGACCCCGGGGGCCTCGCACGAGCAGTACTTC	TRBJ2-7	-	once	TRBV7-9
CASTDPPGVIFGAFF	TGTGCCAGCACCGACCCCCCAGGGGTGATCTTTGGCGCTTTCTTT	TRBJ1-1	-	-	TRBV2